This entry describes one T cell receptor beta chain. Its antigen remains unidentified. The record originates from a study of vaccination effects on CD4 cells after COVID-19. Whole-study results and caveats: Among infection- and vaccine-induced clones, marked clonal contraction occurred late after vaccination.

Libraries were prepared by immunoSEQ multiplex PCR; TCRdb keeps only in-frame clonotypes and omits some of them. The sample lists roughly 54,000 clones, approximately 73% occurring once. Sequencing followed a ViraFEST assay step that expanded antigen-specific CD4+ T cells with viral peptide pools. Cells that had been cultured for approximately ten days were the source of isolated CD4+ T cells. The person acquired a PCR-confirmed SARS-CoV-2 infection between March and December 2020. Pooled HIV-1 Nef peptides were the negative control culture. V lost 1 base and J 4 bases, leaving 9 bases between the germline ends. Germline CDR1 reads SEHNR; CDR2 reads FQNEAQ (reference sequence). This CDR3 has 14 residues.

The sample in question was CD4+ T cells from PBMCs cultured with HIV peptides, obtained before COVID-19 vaccination. The subset was: HIV-1 Nef peptide pool negative control/reference culture. This receptor was taken from a human donor who had a prior SARS-CoV-2 infection. This chain connects TRBV7-9 to TRBJ2-3, with D possibly being TRBD2 (7 bases). The CDR3 region has the DNA TGTGCCAGCAGCTTAGGAGGGGGGGCAGATACGCAGTATTTT. Translating it yields CASSLGGGADTQYF.